A single sample is the source of the 9 T cell receptor beta chains below, sequenced in a study of CD8+ T cells in alopecia areata. Extraction of RNA preceded its reverse transcription into cDNA, which served as the sequencing template. The protocol was immunoSEQ multiplex PCR, while the TCRdb copy is restricted to in-frame clones and leaves out a portion. The repertoire holds some 170,000 clones, with less than 75% as singletons. Sequencing used CD8+ T cells sorted from blood, obtained at week 0. The receptor set was obtained from a human donor with alopecia areata.

This rearrangement joins TRBV28 to TRBJ2-7; D gene unclear. There are 14 residues in the CDR3. Germline lookup yields CDR1 MDHEN and CDR2 SYDVKM. Trimming removed 6 bases from V and 4 bases from J, with 16 bases in between. For the CDR3, the DNA is TGTGCCAGCAGACCCAGGAGTTTAGATTACGAGCAGTACTTC. Translated: CASRPRSLDYEQYF.

The rearrangement joins TRBV12-5 to TRBJ1-6; 7 bases agree with TRBD1. Germline-derived CDR1 and CDR2 are LGHNT and FRNRAP. V shed 5 bases and J 5 bases; nucleotides not matched to a gene: 3. The CDR3 runs 14 residues. In DNA form, the CDR3 reads TGTGCTAGTGGTCCAGGACAGGATAATTCACCCCTCCACTTT. As protein: CASGPGQDNSPLHF. The variable domain in full, with the rest retrieved from reference TRBV12-5 and TRBJ1-6, is DARVTQTPRHKVTEMGQEVTMRCQPILGHNTVFWYRQTMMQGLELLAYFRNRAPLDDSGMPKDRFSAEMPDATLATLKIQPSEPRDSAVYFCASGPGQDNSPLHFGNGTRLTVT.

This chain uses TRBV6-6 with TRBJ2-7; the D gene is possibly TRBD2 (6 bases). The germline CDR1 and CDR2 sequences are MNHNY and SVGAGI (reference sequence). Trimming cost V 9 bases and J 2 bases, with 11 bases left between them. This CDR3 comprises 12 residues. The CDR3 sequence is CASGGIPYEQYF. DNA of the CDR3: TGTGCCAGTGGAGGGATTCCCTACGAGCAGTACTTC.

This clone occurred a few times. The rearrangement joins TRBV25-1 to TRBJ2-3; the D gene could be TRBD1 or TRBD2 (5 bases each). In germline, CDR1 is MGHDK, CDR2 SYGVNS. The V end lost 4 bases, the J end lost 5 bases, and 22 bases lay between the germline ends. The CDR3 extends over 17 amino acids. The CDR3 here is CASSGRLGLGVGDTQYF. The CDR3 DNA sequence: TGTGCCAGCAGTGGGAGGCTTGGGTTGGGGGTCGGAGATACGCAGTATTTT.

The V gene is TRBV27, the J gene TRBJ2-7; either TRBD1 or TRBD2 may supply D (5 bases each). CDR1 and CDR2 from the germline V gene are MNHEY and SMNVEV (reference sequence). With 7 bases removed from V and 4 bases from J, the gap between germline ends came to 20 bases. This CDR3 has 15 residues. CDR3 amino acids: CASIPKGTVGYEQYF. The CDR3 region has the DNA TGTGCCAGCATCCCCAAAGGGACCGTGGGTTACGAGCAGTACTTC.

The chain employs TRBV5-1 and TRBJ2-7; the match to TRBD1 covers 7 bases. Losses at the gene ends were 4 bases for V and 2 bases for J; bases not matched to a gene: 3. The germline gives CDR1 SGHRS, CDR2 YFSETQ. The CDR3 spans 13 residues. CDR3 in amino acids: CASSGDSPYEQYF. The CDR3 DNA sequence: TGCGCCAGCAGCGGGGACAGTCCCTACGAGCAGTACTTC.

The chain joins TRBV19 to TRBJ1-5; D gene ambiguous. Trimming shortened V by 7 bases and J by 0 bases, and 7 bases separated the two germline ends. The CDR3 has 13 residues. From germline, CDR1 is LNHDA and CDR2 SQIVND (reference sequence). CDR3 coding DNA: TGTGCCAGTATTGAGGGTAGCAATCAGCCCCAGCATTTT. Translating gives CASIEGSNQPQHF.

A remark on this clone: This sample also contains other DNA sequences that code for the same CDR3. This chain links TRBV29-1 with TRBJ1-1, with D hard to call. The CDR3 has 11 residues. V dropped 4 bases and J dropped 2 bases, with 5 bases sitting between them. Germline V gene lookup returns CDR1 SQVTM and CDR2 ANQGSEA. The CDR3: CSVVRNTEAFF. CDR3 bases: TGCAGCGTTGTCAGAAACACTGAAGCTTTCTTT.

This chain joins TRBV10-3 and TRBJ2-7, with D possibly TRBD1 on 6 matching bases. V lost 10 bases and J lost 4, with 20 bases in between. Germline lookup yields CDR1 ENHRY and CDR2 SYGVKD. The CDR3 is 14 residues long. The CDR3 spells CATLSETGAYEQYF. The CDR3 DNA reads TGTGCCACCCTCTCGGAGACAGGAGCATACGAGCAGTACTTC.